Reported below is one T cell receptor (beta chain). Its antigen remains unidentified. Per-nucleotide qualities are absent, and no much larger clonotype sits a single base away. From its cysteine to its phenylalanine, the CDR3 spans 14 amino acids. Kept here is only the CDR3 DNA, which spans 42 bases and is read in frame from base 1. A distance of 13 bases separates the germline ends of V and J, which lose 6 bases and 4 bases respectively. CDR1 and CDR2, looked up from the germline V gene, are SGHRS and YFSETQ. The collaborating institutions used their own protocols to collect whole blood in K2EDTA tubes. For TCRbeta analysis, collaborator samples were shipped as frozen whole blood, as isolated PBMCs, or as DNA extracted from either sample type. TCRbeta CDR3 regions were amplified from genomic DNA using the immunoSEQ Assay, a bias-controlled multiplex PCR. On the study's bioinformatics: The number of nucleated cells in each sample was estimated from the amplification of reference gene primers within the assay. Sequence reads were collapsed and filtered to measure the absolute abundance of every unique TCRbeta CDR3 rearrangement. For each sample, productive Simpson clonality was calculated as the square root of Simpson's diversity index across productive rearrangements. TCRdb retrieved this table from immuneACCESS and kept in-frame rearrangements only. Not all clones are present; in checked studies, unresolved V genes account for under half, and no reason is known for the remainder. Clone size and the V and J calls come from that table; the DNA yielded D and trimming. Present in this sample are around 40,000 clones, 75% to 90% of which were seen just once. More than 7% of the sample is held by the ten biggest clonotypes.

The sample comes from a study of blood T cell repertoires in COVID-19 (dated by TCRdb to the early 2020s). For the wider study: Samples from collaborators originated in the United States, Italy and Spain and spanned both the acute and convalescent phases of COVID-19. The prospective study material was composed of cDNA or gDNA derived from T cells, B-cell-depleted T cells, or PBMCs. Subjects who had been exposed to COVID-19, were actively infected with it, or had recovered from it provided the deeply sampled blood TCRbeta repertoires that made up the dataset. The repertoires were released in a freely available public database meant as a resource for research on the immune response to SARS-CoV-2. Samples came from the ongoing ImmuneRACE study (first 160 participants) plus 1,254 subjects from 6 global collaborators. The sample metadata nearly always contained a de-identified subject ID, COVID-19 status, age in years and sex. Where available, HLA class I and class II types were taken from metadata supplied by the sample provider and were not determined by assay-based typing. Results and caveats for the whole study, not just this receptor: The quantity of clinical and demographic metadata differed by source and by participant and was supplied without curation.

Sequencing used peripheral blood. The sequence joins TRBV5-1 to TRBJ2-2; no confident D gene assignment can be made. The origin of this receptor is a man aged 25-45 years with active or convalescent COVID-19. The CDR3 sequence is CASKILSVTGELFF. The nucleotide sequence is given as TGCGCCAGCAAAATATTATCTGTCACCGGGGAGCTGTTTTTT.